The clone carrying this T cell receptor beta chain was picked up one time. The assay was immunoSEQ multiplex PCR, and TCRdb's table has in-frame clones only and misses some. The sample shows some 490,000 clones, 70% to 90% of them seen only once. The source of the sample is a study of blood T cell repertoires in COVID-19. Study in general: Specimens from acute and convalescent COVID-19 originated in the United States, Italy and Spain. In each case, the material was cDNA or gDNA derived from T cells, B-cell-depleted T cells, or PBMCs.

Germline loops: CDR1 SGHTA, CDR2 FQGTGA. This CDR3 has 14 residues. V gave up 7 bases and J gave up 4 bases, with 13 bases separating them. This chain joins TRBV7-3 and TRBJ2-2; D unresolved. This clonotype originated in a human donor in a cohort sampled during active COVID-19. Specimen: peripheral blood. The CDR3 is CASKLNAPTGELFF. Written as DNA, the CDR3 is TGTGCCAGCAAACTAAACGCTCCCACCGGGGAGCTGTTTTTT.